This TCR beta chain was sequenced for a study of identical twins (dated by TCRdb to the mid-2010s). Background on the whole study: The study deep-sequenced TCR alpha and beta repertoires from monozygotic twins, unrelated adults of various ages and cord blood to test whether fetal clonotypes persist. To rule out contamination, replicate twin experiments were performed at different times with different library preparation protocols. Study-level results and caveats: Out-of-frame TCR alpha sequences shared between twins showed an excess of low generation-probability sequences compared with coincidental sharing between unrelated individuals. Fewer insertions were carried by abundant cord blood beta clonotypes; a weaker similar trend was observed in young adult naive repertoires, while no such trend was observed in memory repertoires. A weaker excess of twin sharing was found in beta out-of-frame sequences because the signal-to-noise ratio was lowered by fewer shared sequences. In monozygotic twins, out-of-frame TCR alpha sharing was systematically underestimated by recombination models, although the models agreed with sharing between unrelated individuals. Zero-insertion analyses could be partly confounded by invariant T cells such as MAIT and iNKT, although diverse VJ usage argued against such confounding for most clonotypes. Conclusions relied on cross-sectional statistical analysis, since the same donors could not be followed over many years.

The library was made by 5' RACE. The sequencer was an Illumina HiSeq 2000. A universal primer binding site was introduced by template switching, and a unique molecular identifier was present in the final cDNA, enabling accurate counting of TCR cDNA molecules. Specific primers in the conserved constant-segment region were used to synthesize first-strand cDNA for TCR alpha and beta chains. Each cDNA library was double barcoded, with a SMART-Mk sample barcode plus Illumina barcodes, to control for contamination. Two successive PCR steps introduced TruSeq adapter sequences along with Illumina sample barcodes. TCR alpha and beta cDNA libraries were sequenced on the Illumina HiSeq platform with custom primers. As for the authors' bioinformatics: MiGEC processed the raw reads to extract unique molecular identifiers, while MiXCR was used to determine the CDR3 positions. For each individual, recombination models were inferred using an EM algorithm with the repgenHMM and IGoR tools. The analysis of shared clonotypes was done with the tcR package in R, with sharing normalized by the product of cloneset sizes. To study raw recombination free of thymic and clonal selection effects, out-of-frame nonproductive sequences were analyzed. Using fastp trimming at Q25 and MiXCR clonotype assembly, TCRdb reanalyzed the public sequencing data and kept in-frame beta chains. Here each entry gathers all rows of one CDR3 protein and keeps the most common genes and DNA. For this entry, the V and J calls and clone size follow TCRdb and not the study's own pipeline. The sample table lists around 530,000 distinct CDR3 sequences, 12% to 15% of them with a count of one. Around 0.4% of the sample goes to the ten largest clones.

Taken from cysteine to phenylalanine, the CDR3 has 11 residues. The kept DNA is CDR3 alone, 33 bases in frame from the first base. The germline V gene supplies CDR1 MGHRA and CDR2 YSYEKL. V is reduced by 7 bases and J by 7 bases, leaving a spacing of 10 bases between them. Comment on this clonotype: Its antigen remains undetermined. Per-nucleotide qualities are absent, and no much larger clonotype sits a single base away.

Every donor was a healthy Caucasian. The twin cohort consisted of three pairs of female monozygotic twins, all aged roughly 18 to 30 years. CD4+ and CD8+ T cell populations were isolated with positive isolation kits from Invitrogen. These data also formed part of another study, on yellow fever vaccine responses in identical twins. The second study's paper adds: The authors reported that the T cell response to vaccination in identical twins appeared partly convergent and partly personalized. In the study, vaccine-responding T cell clones were precisely tracked in identical twins.

Here the chain combines TRBV4-1 and TRBJ1-1; the D segment cannot be called with confidence. This TCR was recovered from a woman in her late teens or twenties in good health. Sample: CD4+ T cells sorted from blood. This receptor carries the CDR3 CASTQKGEAFF. The DNA is TGCGCCAGCACCCAGAAGGGTGAAGCTTTCTTT.